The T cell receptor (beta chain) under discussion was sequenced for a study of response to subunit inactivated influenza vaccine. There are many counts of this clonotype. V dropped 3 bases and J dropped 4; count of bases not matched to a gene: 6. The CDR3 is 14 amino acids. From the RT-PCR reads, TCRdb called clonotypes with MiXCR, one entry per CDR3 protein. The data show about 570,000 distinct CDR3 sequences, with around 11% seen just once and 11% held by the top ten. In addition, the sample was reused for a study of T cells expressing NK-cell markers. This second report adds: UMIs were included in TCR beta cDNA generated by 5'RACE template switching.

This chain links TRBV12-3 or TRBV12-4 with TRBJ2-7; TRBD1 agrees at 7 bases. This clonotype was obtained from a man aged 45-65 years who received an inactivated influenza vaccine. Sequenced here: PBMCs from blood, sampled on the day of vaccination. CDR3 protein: CASSFRQGGYEQYF. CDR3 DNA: TGTGCCAGCAGTTTTCGACAGGGTGGATACGAGCAGTACTTC.